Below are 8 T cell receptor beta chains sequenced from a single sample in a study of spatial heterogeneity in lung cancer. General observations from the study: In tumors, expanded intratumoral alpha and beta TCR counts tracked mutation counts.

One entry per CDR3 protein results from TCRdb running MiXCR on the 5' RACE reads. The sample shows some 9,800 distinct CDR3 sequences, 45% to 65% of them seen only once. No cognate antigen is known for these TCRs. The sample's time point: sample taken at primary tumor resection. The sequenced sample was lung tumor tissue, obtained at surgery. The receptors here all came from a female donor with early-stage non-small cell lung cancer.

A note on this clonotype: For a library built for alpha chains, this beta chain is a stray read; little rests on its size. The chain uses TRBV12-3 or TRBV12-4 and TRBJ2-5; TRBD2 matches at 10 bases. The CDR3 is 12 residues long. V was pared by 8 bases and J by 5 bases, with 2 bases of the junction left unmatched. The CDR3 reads CASLSGGETQYF. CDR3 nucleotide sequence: TGTGCCAGCCTTAGCGGGGGGGAGACCCAGTACTTC.

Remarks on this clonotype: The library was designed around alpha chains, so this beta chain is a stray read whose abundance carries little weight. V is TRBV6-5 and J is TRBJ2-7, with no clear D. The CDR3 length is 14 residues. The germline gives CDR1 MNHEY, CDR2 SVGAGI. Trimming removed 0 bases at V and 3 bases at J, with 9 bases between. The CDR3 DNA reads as TGTGCCAGCAGTTACTCTGCAGGCATCTACGAGCAGTACTTC. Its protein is CASSYSAGIYEQYF.

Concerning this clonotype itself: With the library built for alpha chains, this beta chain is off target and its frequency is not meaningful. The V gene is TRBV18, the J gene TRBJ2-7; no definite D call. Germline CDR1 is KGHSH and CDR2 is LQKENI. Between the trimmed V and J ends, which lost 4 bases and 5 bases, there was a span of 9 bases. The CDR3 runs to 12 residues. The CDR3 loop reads CASSLSRDEQYF. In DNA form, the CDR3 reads TGTGCCAGCTCACTAAGTAGGGACGAGCAGTACTTC.

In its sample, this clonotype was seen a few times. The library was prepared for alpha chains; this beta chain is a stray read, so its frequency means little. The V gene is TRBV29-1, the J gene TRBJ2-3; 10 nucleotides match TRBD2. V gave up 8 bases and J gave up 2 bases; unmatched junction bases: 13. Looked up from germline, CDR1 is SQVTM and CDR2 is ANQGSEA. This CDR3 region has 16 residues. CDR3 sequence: CSCTPHLAGVTDTQYF. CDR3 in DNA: TGCAGCTGCACCCCTCATCTAGCGGGAGTCACAGATACGCAGTATTTT.

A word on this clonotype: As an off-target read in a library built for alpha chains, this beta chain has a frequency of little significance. This chain's CDR3 is CASRTGQGARGYTF. The CDR3 bases are TGTGCCAGCCGAACTGGACAGGGGGCGCGCGGCTACACCTTC. V and J are TRBV6-5 and TRBJ1-2; 11 nucleotides agree with TRBD1. CDR3 length: 14 residues. V dropped 8 bases and J dropped 8; count of bases not matched to a gene: 10. The germline CDR1 and CDR2 sequences are MNHEY and SVGAGI.

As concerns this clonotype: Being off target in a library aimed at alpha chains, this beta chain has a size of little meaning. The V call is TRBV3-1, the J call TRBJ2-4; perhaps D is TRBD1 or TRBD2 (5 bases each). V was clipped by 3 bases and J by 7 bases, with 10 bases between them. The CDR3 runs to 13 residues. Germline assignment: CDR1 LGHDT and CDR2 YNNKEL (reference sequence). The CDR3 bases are TGTGCCAGCAGCCAGAGGGACCAGAACATTCAGTACTTC. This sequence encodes CASSQRDQNIQYF.

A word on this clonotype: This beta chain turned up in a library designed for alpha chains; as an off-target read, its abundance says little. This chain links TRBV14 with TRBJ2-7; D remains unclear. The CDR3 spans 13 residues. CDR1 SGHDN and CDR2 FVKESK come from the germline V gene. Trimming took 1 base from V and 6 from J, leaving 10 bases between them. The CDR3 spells CASSQGIWTEQYF. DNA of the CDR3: TGTGCCAGCAGCCAAGGAATCTGGACCGAGCAGTACTTC.

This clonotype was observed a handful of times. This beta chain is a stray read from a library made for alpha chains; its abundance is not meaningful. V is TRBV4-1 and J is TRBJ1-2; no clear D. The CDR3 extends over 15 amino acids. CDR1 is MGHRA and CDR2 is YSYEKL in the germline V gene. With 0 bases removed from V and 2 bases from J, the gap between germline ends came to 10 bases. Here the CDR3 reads CASSQDSRWNYGYTF. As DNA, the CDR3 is TGCGCCAGCAGCCAAGATAGTAGGTGGAACTATGGCTACACCTTC.